A selection of T cell receptor beta chains follows, all from one sample in a study of blood T cells in healthy people across ages. A single record per CDR3 protein comes from TCRdb applying MiXCR to the 5' RACE reads. The sample comprises nearly 1 million distinct CDR3 sequences, roughly 51% of which are singletons, and roughly 23% rests with the top ten. Sequenced input: blood. These receptors were obtained from a woman aged 55-69 years in good health. The CDR3 runs from the conserved cysteine through the conserved F or W. Fields, in order: clone size, D gene, J gene, V gene, CDR3 protein, CDR3 DNA. A D gene is named only where the DNA matches it firmly. Clone size is not always given. Where it is, it says once, few, many or a class for expanded clones.

- - TRBJ1-2 TRBV29-1 CSVGMGLFYGYTF TGCAGCGTGGGAATGGGACTCTTCTATGGCTACACCTTC
- TRBD2 TRBJ2-7 TRBV15 CATSRDSSGRISYEQYF TGTGCCACCAGCAGAGATTCTAGCGGGAGGATCTCCTACGAGCAGTACTTC
few TRBD1 TRBJ1-5 TRBV12-3/TRBV12-4 CASSLGQGAVQPQHF TGTGCCAGCAGTTTAGGCCAGGGGGCTGTTCAGCCCCAGCATTTT
- - TRBJ2-4 TRBV20-1 CSGIMGEAKNIQYF TGCAGTGGGATTATGGGGGAGGCCAAAAACATTCAGTACTTC
- - TRBJ2-7 TRBV20-1 CSARVGRGAYEQYF TGCAGTGCTAGAGTTGGCAGGGGAGCCTACGAGCAGTACTTC
- - TRBJ2-6 TRBV7-8 CASSVVRLIDSGANVLTF TGTGCCAGCAGCGTGGTACGGCTTATTGATTCTGGGGCCAACGTCCTGACTTTC
- TRBD2 TRBJ2-7 TRBV7-7 CASSSWPGLAEEQYF TGTGCCAGCAGCTCCTGGCCGGGACTAGCGGAAGAGCAGTACTTC
- TRBD2 TRBJ2-7 TRBV20-1 CSAKGAGVHEQYF TGCAGTGCTAAAGGAGCGGGAGTTCACGAGCAGTACTTC
many - TRBJ2-7 TRBV3-1 CASSHLSSYEQYF TGTGCCAGCAGCCACCTGAGCTCCTACGAGCAGTACTTC
- - TRBJ2-5 TRBV20-1 CSAKHTYGRETQYF TGCAGTGCTAAACACACCTACGGGCGAGAGACCCAGTACTTC
few - TRBJ2-7 TRBV6-1 CASSVPNYEQYF TGTGCCAGCAGTGTCCCTAACTACGAGCAGTACTTC
- TRBD2 TRBJ2-3 TRBV5-5 CASRPPSGSPDTQYF TGTGCCAGCAGACCTCCTAGCGGGAGCCCAGATACGCAGTATTTT
- - TRBJ2-7 TRBV6-1 CASKPGLREQYF TGTGCCAGCAAACCGGGACTGCGAGAGCAGTACTTC
- - TRBJ2-3 TRBV15 CATKGLPWEDTQYF TGTGCCACCAAGGGGTTACCTTGGGAAGATACGCAGTATTTT
- - TRBJ1-1 TRBV27 CASKQTVNTEAFF TGTGCCAGCAAACAGACAGTGAACACTGAAGCTTTCTTT
- - TRBJ1-1 TRBV29-1 CGGRLGDTEAFF TGCGGGGGACGCCTGGGGGACACTGAAGCTTTCTTT
- - TRBJ1-2 TRBV4-2 CASSQGGEAYGYTF TGTGCCAGCAGCCAAGGAGGGGAGGCCTATGGCTACACCTTC
- TRBD2 TRBJ2-1 TRBV7-2 CASSLEASGLGYEQFF TGTGCCAGCAGCTTAGAGGCTAGCGGTTTAGGCTATGAGCAGTTCTTC
once - TRBJ2-1 TRBV6-1 CASNRYNEQFF TGTGCCAGCAATCGATACAATGAGCAGTTCTTC
- - TRBJ1-2 TRBV7-9 CASEGEEGYGYTF TGTGCCAGCGAGGGGGAGGAGGGATATGGCTACACCTTC
- TRBD1 TRBJ1-2 TRBV25-1 CASRATGVNYGYTF TGTGCCAGCAGGGCAACAGGGGTTAACTATGGCTACACCTTC
- - TRBJ1-1 TRBV28 CASSFRNRAPEAFF TGTGCCAGCAGTTTCCGAAACAGGGCGCCTGAAGCTTTCTTT
- - TRBJ2-7 TRBV6-2/TRBV6-3 CATARDGTYEQYF TGTGCCACAGCACGGGACGGAACCTACGAGCAGTACTTC
once - TRBJ2-7 TRBV18 CASSPATHEQYF TGTGCCAGCTCACCGGCTACACACGAGCAGTACTTC
- - TRBJ1-2 TRBV21-1 CASSNQQGARYGYTF TGTGCCAGCAGCAACCAACAGGGGGCTCGGTATGGCTACACCTTC
once - TRBJ2-2 TRBV9 CASSLRPTGELFF TGTGCCAGCAGCTTACGACCCACGGGGGAGCTGTTTTTT
- TRBD2 TRBJ2-7 TRBV18 CASSPVAGALLEQYF TGTGCCAGCTCACCTGTAGCGGGAGCCCTCCTCGAGCAGTACTTC
- - TRBJ2-5 TRBV7-9 CASSTGTSRTQYF TGTGCCAGCAGCACCGGGACCTCTCGGACCCAGTACTTC
few TRBD2 TRBJ2-3 TRBV18 CASSPFPLAGGSNSTDTQYF TGTGCCAGCTCACCATTCCCTCTAGCGGGAGGATCCAACAGCACAGATACGCAGTATTTT
few - TRBJ2-5 TRBV12-3/TRBV12-4 CASSNTGTQETQYF TGTGCCAGCAGCAACACAGGGACCCAAGAGACCCAGTACTTC
few - TRBJ1-2 TRBV7-8 CASSLEPGGSFGYTF TGTGCCAGCAGCTTAGAGCCAGGAGGGTCCTTCGGCTACACCTTC
- - TRBJ2-5 TRBV19 CASSISNWETQYF TGTGCCAGTAGTATCAGTAATTGGGAGACCCAGTACTTC
- - TRBJ1-5 TRBV12-3/TRBV12-4 CASSFAGGQPQHF TGTGCCAGCAGTTTTGCGGGGGGTCAGCCCCAGCATTTT
few - TRBJ2-5 TRBV6-2/TRBV6-3 CASSSIVRGTQYF TGTGCCAGCAGTTCCATCGTTCGGGGGACCCAGTACTTC
- TRBD2 TRBJ2-4 TRBV30 CAWSVPGLAGAKNIQYF TGTGCCTGGAGTGTACCAGGACTAGCGGGGGCCAAAAACATTCAGTACTTC
- - TRBJ2-7 TRBV6-2/TRBV6-3 CASRQGGSSHEQYF TGTGCCAGCAGGCAAGGGGGTTCCTCGCACGAGCAGTACTTC
- - TRBJ2-1 TRBV19 CASSTDSPYNEQFF TGTGCCAGTAGTACGGACTCCCCCTACAATGAGCAGTTCTTC
few - TRBJ2-7 TRBV3-1 CASSQWRGREQYF TGTGCCAGCAGCCAATGGAGGGGCCGCGAGCAGTACTTC
- - TRBJ2-7 TRBV4-1 CASSQEGLNYEQYF TGCGCCAGCAGCCAAGAAGGACTGAACTACGAGCAGTACTTC
- TRBD2 TRBJ2-5 TRBV2 CASNEREFETQYF TGTGCCAGCAACGAGCGGGAGTTCGAGACCCAGTACTTC
- TRBD1 TRBJ2-5 TRBV18 CASSPPNDRVETQYF TGTGCCAGCTCACCACCCAATGACAGGGTAGAGACCCAGTACTTC
once TRBD1 TRBJ2-4 TRBV6-2/TRBV6-3 CASSPGTGLAKNIQYF TGTGCCAGCAGCCCCGGGACAGGACTAGCCAAAAACATTCAGTACTTC
few - TRBJ1-2 TRBV20-1 CSATGGKGLGRDGYTF TGCAGTGCAACGGGGGGCAAGGGGTTAGGGAGAGATGGCTACACCTTC
- TRBD1 TRBJ2-5 TRBV29-1 CSILSKDRGYGQYF TGCAGCATTCTGTCCAAGGACAGGGGCTACGGGCAGTACTTC
- TRBD1 TRBJ2-6 TRBV13 CASSQRQGLSGANVLTF TGTGCCAGCAGCCAAAGACAGGGTCTCTCTGGGGCCAACGTCCTGACTTTC
few - TRBJ1-6 TRBV12-3/TRBV12-4 CASSSRGRQNSPLHF TGTGCCAGCAGTTCCAGGGGACGGCAAAATTCACCCCTCCACTTT
- TRBD2 TRBJ2-3 TRBV7-9 CASSLAELSGNELTDTQYF TGTGCCAGCAGCTTAGCCGAGCTTAGCGGGAACGAACTCACAGATACGCAGTATTTT
few TRBD1 TRBJ2-3 TRBV2 CASSLQGSSGHTQYF TGTGCCAGCAGTCTACAGGGGTCCTCGGGGCATACGCAGTATTTT
- - TRBJ2-7 TRBV5-1 CASTSREYF TGCGCCAGCACATCCAGGGAGTACTTC
few TRBD2 TRBJ2-5 TRBV20-1 CSARIGLAPKVISSTQYF TGCAGTGCTAGGATTGGACTAGCGCCCAAGGTCATCTCATCGACCCAGTACTTC
few - TRBJ2-5 TRBV7-2 CASSLVEGQETQYF TGTGCCAGCAGCTTAGTTGAGGGGCAAGAGACCCAGTACTTC
few TRBD1 TRBJ1-2 TRBV29-1 CSVTGTGVYGYTF TGCAGCGTTACCGGGACAGGGGTCTATGGCTACACCTTC
- - TRBJ2-7 TRBV28 CASSPTQHYEQYF TGTGCCAGCAGCCCAACTCAGCACTACGAGCAGTACTTC
- - TRBJ1-1 TRBV29-1 CSVEDRGNGEAFF TGCAGCGTTGAAGATCGGGGGAACGGTGAAGCTTTCTTT
- - TRBJ2-7 TRBV12-3/TRBV12-4 CASSSSGPKAYEQYF TGTGCCAGCAGTTCGTCCGGACCTAAAGCCTACGAGCAGTACTTC
few TRBD2 TRBJ2-7 TRBV12-3/TRBV12-4 CASSAPGLAGGEQYF TGTGCCAGCAGTGCCCCGGGACTAGCGGGAGGAGAGCAGTACTTC
- - TRBJ2-2 TRBV18 CASSPQGSSNTGELFF TGTGCCAGCTCACCTCAGGGGTCCTCGAACACCGGGGAGCTGTTTTTT
- - TRBJ2-2 TRBV21-1 CASSKGPSGCTGELFF TGTGCCAGCAGCAAAGGTCCTAGCGGATGCACCGGGGAGCTGTTTTTT
once - TRBJ2-5 TRBV18 CASSQDQGVDEQYF TGTGCCAGCTCACAAGATCAAGGGGTAGATGAGCAGTACTTC
- - TRBJ2-5 TRBV29-1 CSGGHPEEEAQYF TGCAGCGGGGGACACCCTGAAGAAGAGGCCCAGTACTTC